One TCR beta chain is described in this entry. V dropped 1 base and J dropped 4 bases, with 10 bases sitting between them. Germline V gene data show CDR1 as SGHTA and CDR2 as FQGNSA. This CDR3 is built from 14 residues. This sample stems from a study of cytomegalovirus exposure and HLA in healthy donors. Amplification used 60 Vbeta primers and 13 Jbeta primers. Profiled with immunoSEQ multiplex PCR; TCRdb holds only in-frame clones, not every one. The top ten clones hold less than 4.5% of a sample with roughly 300,000 clones, 70% to 90% of them seen once. The sequenced sample consisted of PBMCs. This sequence joins TRBV7-2 and TRBJ1-2; tentatively, D is TRBD1 (5 bases). This receptor was identified in a man aged 40-49 years in good health and CMV-seropositive. Here the CDR3 reads CASSLEAGIYGYTF. The CDR3 DNA reads TGTGCCAGCAGCTTAGAGGCAGGGATCTATGGCTACACCTTC.